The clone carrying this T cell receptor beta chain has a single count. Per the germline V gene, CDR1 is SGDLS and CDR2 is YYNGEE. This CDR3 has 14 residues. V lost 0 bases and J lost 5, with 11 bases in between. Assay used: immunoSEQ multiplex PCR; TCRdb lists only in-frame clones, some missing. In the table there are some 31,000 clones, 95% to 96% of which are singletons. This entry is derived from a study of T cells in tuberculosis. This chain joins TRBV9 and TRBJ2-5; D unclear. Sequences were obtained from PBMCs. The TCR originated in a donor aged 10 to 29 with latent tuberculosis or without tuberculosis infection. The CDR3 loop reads CASSVGVARETQYF. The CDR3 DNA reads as TGTGCCAGCAGCGTAGGAGTAGCTCGGGAGACCCAGTACTTC.